Sequencing of this T cell receptor (beta chain) was carried out in a study of cytotoxic CD8 clonotypes in ibrutinib-treated CLL. Genomic DNA in an amount of around 1.8 micrograms was extracted from cryopreserved PBMCs and used for the preparation of TCR beta libraries. With V trimmed by 0 bases and J by 6 bases, 3 bases remained unmatched. In germline, CDR1 is KGHSH, CDR2 LQKENI. This CDR3 region has 15 residues. Study findings and constraints: Patients showed higher baseline clonality than age-matched healthy donors, and it tracked circulating CD8+ T-cell counts. Clonotypes that were public were uncommon, and they contracted or stayed stable on treatment.

About this clone: What it binds is not known.

The data were produced by immunoSEQ multiplex PCR, yet TCRdb's version contains in-frame clones alone and is incomplete. There are some 130,000 clones in the sample; around four fifths occur only once, and 2.5% to 3.5% lies in the top ten. This chain uses TRBV18 with TRBJ2-3; 10 positions agree with TRBD1. Source: PBMCs, taken after 24 months of ibrutinib treatment. This sequence was found in a human donor with chronic lymphocytic leukemia. CDR3 nucleotides: TGTGCCAGCTCACCACCGACAGGGGGCGGGGATACGCAGTATTTT. Amino acids: CASSPPTGGGDTQYF.